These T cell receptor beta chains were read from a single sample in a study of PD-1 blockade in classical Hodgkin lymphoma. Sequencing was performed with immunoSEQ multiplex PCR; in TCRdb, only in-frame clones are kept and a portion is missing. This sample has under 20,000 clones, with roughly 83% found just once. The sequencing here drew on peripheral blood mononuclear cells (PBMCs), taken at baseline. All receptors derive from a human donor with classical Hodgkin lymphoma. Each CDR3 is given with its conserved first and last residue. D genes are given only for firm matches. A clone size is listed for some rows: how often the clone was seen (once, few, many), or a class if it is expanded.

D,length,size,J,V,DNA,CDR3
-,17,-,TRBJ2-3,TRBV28,TGTGCCAGCATTAGCCCCGGGGGACAGCGAAGCACAGATACGCAGTATTTT,CASISPGGQRSTDTQYF
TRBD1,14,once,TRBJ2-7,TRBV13,TGTGCCAGCAGCTTCAACAGGGGGCCCTACGAGCAGTACTTC,CASSFNRGPYEQYF
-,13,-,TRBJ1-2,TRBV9,TGTGCCAGCAGCATTGGGGCGCAGTACGGCTACACCTTC,CASSIGAQYGYTF
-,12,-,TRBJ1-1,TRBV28,TGTGCCAGCAGTTTTGCCCAGACTGAAGCTTTCTTT,CASSFAQTEAFF
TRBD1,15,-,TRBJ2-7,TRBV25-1,TGTGCCAGCAGTGAAGAGGGGACAGGGTTTCGGGAGCAGTACTTC,CASSEEGTGFREQYF
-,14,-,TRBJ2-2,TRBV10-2,TGCGCCAGCAGTGAGTCGTGGGGGTCCGGGGAGCTGTTTTTT,CASSESWGSGELFF
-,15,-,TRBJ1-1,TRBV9,TGTGCCAGCAGCGAGACAGGCGAAATGAACACTGAAGCTTTCTTT,CASSETGEMNTEAFF
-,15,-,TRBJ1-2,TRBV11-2,TGTGCCAGCAGCTTAGAGCCAGGTAGTCTTGCTGGCTACACCTTC,CASSLEPGSLAGYTF
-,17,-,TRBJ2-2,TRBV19,TGTGCCAGTAGTCCCTCGCGAGGGCAGGGAGACACCGGGGAGCTGTTTTTT,CASSPSRGQGDTGELFF
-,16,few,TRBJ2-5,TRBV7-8,TGTGCCAGCAGCCAACGAAATAGGGGGGCCAGGGAGACCCAGTACTTC,CASSQRNRGARETQYF
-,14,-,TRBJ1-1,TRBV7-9,TGTGCCAGCAGCTTACAGGGTTTCAACACTGAAGCTTTCTTT,CASSLQGFNTEAFF
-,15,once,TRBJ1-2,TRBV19,TGTGCCAGTCTCAGGGGCAGGGTCTATAACTATGGCTACACCTTC,CASLRGRVYNYGYTF
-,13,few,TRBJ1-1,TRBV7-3,TGTGCCAGCAGCTTAATGGCGGACACTGAAGCTTTCTTT,CASSLMADTEAFF
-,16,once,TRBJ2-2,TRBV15,TGTGCCACCAGCAGAGTACTTAGAGGATTTGTCGGGGAGCTGTTTTTT,CATSRVLRGFVGELFF
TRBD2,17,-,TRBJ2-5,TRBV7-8,TGTGCCAGTACGGGACTAGCCGTGAAGTTTGAAGGGGAGACCCAGTACTTC,CASTGLAVKFEGETQYF
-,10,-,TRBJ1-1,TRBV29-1,TGCAGCGTTCCGGGGGCTGAAGCTTTCTTT,CSVPGAEAFF
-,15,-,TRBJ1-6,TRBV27,TGTGCCAGCAGTCCACAGGGTGCTGGAAATTCACCCCTCCACTTT,CASSPQGAGNSPLHF
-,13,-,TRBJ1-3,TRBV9,TGTGCCAGCAGCTCCCAAGCTGGAAACACCATATATTTT,CASSSQAGNTIYF
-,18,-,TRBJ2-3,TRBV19,TGTGCCAGTAGCCCGGACAGGTCGGACGGGACTTACACAGATACGCAGTATTTT,CASSPDRSDGTYTDTQYF
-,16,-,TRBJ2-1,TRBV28,TGTGCCAGTCTTCAGGGAGGGGGCATTTACTACAATGAGCAGTTCTTC,CASLQGGGIYYNEQFF
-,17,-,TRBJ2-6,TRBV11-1,TGTGCCAGCAGCTTGTCAGGGGGGTACTCTGGGGCCAACGTCCTGACTTTC,CASSLSGGYSGANVLTF
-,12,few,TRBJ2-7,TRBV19,TGTGCCAGTAGTGCACAGGGAAGCGAGCAGTACTTC,CASSAQGSEQYF
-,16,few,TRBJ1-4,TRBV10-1,TGCGCCAGCAGTGGACTCGAGTCGGTAGCTAATGAAAAACTGTTTTTT,CASSGLESVANEKLFF
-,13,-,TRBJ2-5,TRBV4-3,TGCGCCAGCAGCCAAGAACTCGACGGGACCCAGTACTTC,CASSQELDGTQYF
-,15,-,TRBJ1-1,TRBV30,TGTGCCTGGACATCGCACACCTCGGGGTACACTGAAGCTTTCTTT,CAWTSHTSGYTEAFF
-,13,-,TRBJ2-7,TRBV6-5,TGTGCCAGCAGTCAATACCCAAAGCACGAGCAGTACTTC,CASSQYPKHEQYF
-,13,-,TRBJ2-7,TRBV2,TGTGCCAGCACGGCCGGGGGTGTGAACGAGCAGTACTTC,CASTAGGVNEQYF
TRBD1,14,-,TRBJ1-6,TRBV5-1,TGCGCCAGCAGCTGGGACAGCTATAATTCACCCCTCCACTTT,CASSWDSYNSPLHF
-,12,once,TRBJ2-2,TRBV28,TGTGCCAGCAGTTTAGGCACCGGGGAGCTGTTTTTT,CASSLGTGELFF